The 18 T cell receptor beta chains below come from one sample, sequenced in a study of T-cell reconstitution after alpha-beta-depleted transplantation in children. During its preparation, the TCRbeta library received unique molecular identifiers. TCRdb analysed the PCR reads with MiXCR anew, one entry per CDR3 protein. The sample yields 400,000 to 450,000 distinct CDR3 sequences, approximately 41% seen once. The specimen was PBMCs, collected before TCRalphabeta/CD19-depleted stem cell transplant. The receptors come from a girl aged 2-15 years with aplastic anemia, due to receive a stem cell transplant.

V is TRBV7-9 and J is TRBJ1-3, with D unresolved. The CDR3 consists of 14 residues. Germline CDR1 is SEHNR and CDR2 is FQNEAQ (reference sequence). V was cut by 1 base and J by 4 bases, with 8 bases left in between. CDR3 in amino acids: CASSLVAEGNTIYF. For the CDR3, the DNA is TGTGCCAGCAGCTTAGTGGCGGAAGGAAACACCATATATTTT.

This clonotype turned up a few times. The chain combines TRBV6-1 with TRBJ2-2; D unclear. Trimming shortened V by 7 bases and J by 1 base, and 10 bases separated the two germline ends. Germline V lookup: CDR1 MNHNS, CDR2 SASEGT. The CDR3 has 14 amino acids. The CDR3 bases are TGTGCCAGCAAAAGGACGGAGAACACCGGGGAGCTGTTTTTT. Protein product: CASKRTENTGELFF.

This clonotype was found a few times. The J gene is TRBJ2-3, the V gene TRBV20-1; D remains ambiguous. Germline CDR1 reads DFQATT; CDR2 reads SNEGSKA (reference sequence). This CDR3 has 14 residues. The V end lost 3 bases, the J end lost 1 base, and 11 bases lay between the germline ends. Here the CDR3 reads CSARGQDGTDTQYF. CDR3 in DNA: TGCAGTGCTAGGGGCCAGGACGGCACAGATACGCAGTATTTT.

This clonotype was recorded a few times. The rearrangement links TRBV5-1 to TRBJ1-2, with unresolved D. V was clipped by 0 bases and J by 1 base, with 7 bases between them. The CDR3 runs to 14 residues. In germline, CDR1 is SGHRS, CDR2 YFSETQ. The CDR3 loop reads CASSLGQINYGYTF. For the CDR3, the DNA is TGCGCCAGCAGCTTGGGACAAATTAACTATGGCTACACCTTC.

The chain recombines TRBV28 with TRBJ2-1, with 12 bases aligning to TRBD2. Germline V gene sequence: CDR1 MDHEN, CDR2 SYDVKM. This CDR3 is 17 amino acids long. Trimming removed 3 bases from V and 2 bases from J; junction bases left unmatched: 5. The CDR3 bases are TGTGCCAGCAGTTTGGGAGGACTAGCGGGGACCTACAATGAGCAGTTCTTC. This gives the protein CASSLGGLAGTYNEQFF.

The CDR3 DNA is TGTGCCACCCACGGGGAGGGTGCGTACGAGCAGTACTTC. It encodes CATHGEGAYEQYF. The V gene is TRBV15, the J gene TRBJ2-7; 7 bases are shared with TRBD2. Trimming at V came to 8 bases and at J to 4 bases, leaving 8 bases not matched to a gene. The CDR3 contains 13 residues. Germline CDR1 reads LNHNV; CDR2 reads YYDKDF (reference sequence).

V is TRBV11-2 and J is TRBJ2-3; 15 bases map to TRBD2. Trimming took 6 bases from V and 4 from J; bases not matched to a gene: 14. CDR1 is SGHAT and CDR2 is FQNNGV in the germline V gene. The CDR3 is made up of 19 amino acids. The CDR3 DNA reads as TGTGCCAGCAGTGTTTTGGGGCGGACTAGCGGGAGGGTAGCAGATACGCAGTATTTT. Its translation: CASSVLGRTSGRVADTQYF.

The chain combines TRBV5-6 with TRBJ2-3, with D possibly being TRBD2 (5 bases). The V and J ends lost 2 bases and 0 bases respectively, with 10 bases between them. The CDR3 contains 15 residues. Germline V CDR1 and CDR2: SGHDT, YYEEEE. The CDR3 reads CASSFGLASTDTQYF. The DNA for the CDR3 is TGTGCCAGCAGCTTCGGACTGGCTAGCACAGATACGCAGTATTTT.

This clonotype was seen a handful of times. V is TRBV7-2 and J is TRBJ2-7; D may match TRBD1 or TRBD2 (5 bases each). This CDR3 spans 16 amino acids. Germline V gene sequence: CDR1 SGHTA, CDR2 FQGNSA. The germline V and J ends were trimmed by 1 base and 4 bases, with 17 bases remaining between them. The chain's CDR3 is CASSLGMGRGMYEQYF. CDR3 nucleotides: TGTGCCAGCAGCTTAGGAATGGGACGAGGGATGTACGAGCAGTACTTC.

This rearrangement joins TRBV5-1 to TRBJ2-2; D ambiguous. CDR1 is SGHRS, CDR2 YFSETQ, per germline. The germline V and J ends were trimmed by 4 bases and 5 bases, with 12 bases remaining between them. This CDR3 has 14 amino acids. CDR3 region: CASSALDLTGELFF. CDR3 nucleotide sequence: TGCGCCAGCAGCGCTCTAGATCTTACCGGGGAGCTGTTTTTT.

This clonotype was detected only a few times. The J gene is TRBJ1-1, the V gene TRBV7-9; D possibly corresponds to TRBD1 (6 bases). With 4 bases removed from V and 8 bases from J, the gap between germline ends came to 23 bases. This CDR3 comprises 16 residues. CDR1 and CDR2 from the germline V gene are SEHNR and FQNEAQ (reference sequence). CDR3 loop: CASSSSHTGRAREAFF. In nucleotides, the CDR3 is TGTGCCAGCAGCTCGAGCCATACAGGGAGGGCTCGCGAAGCTTTCTTT.

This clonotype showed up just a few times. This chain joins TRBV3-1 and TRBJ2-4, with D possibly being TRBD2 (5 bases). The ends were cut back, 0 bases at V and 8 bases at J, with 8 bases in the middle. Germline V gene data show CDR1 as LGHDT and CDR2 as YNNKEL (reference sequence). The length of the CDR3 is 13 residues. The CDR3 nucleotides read TGTGCCAGCAGCCAAGATACTAGGCACATTCAGTACTTC. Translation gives CASSQDTRHIQYF.

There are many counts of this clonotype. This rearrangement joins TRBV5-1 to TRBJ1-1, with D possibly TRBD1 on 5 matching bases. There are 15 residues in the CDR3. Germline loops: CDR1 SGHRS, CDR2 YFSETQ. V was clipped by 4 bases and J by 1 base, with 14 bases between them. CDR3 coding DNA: TGCGCCAGCAGCGCTCAATCCGGGGGGAACACTGAAGCTTTCTTT. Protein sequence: CASSAQSGGNTEAFF.

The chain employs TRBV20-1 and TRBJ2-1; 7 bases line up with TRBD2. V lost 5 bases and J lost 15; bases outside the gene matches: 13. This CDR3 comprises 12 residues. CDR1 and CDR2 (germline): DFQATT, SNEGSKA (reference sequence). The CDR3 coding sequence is TGCAGTGCTGGGGAAGGAGCGGGGAAATGGTTCTTC. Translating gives CSAGEGAGKWFF.

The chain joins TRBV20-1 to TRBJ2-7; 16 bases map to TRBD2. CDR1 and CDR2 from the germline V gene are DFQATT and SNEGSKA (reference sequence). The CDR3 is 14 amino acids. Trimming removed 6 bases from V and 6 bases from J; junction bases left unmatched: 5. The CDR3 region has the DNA TGCAGTGCCCCGGGACTAGCGGGGGGGCCCGAGCAGTACTTC. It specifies CSAPGLAGGPEQYF.

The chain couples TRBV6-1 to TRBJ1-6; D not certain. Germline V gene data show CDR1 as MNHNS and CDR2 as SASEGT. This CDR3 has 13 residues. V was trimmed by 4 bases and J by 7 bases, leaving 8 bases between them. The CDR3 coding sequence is TGTGCCAGCAGTGGCAGGTGCAATTCACCCCTCCACTTT. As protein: CASSGRCNSPLHF.

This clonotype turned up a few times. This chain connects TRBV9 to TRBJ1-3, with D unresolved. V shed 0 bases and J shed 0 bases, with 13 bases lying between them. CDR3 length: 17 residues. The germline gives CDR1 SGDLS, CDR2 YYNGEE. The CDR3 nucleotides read TGTGCCAGCAGCGTAGGGGTTAGACGGAGCTCTGGAAACACCATATATTTT. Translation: CASSVGVRRSSGNTIYF.

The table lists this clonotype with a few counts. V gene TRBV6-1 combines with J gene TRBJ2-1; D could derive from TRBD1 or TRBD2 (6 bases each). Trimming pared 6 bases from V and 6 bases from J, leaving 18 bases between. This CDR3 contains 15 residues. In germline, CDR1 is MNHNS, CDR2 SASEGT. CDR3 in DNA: TGTGCCAGCAGCCGAGGGGGACTTGAGATCAATGAGCAGTTCTTC. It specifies CASSRGGLEINEQFF.